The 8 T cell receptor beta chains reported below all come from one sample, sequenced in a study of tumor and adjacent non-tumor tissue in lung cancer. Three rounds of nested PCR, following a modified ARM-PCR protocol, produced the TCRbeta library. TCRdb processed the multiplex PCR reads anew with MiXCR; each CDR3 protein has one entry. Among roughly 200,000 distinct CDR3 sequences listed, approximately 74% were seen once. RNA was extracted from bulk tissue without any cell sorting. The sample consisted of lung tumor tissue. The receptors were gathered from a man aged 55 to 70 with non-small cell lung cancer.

CDR3: CASSFRGVRTEAFF. For the CDR3, the DNA is TGCGCCAGCAGCTTCAGGGGAGTCAGGACTGAAGCTTTCTTT. This rearrangement joins TRBV5-1 to TRBJ1-1; tentatively, D is TRBD1 (6 bases). The ends were cut back, 2 bases at V and 5 bases at J, with 13 bases in the middle. This CDR3 has 14 amino acids. Germline loops: CDR1 SGHRS, CDR2 YFSETQ. Together with reference TRBV5-1 and TRBJ1-1, the CDR3 gives the full variable domain: KAGVTQTPRYLIKTRGQQVTLSCSPISGHRSVSWYQQTPGQGLQFLFEYFSETQRNKGNFPGRFSGRQFSNSRSEMNVSTLELGDSALYLCASSFRGVRTEAFFGQGTRLTVV.

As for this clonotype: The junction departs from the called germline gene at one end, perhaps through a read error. DNA of the CDR3: TGTAGCGTACAAAGGTTGAATTTCGGGACTAGCGGGACTGGGGGGATAGAGACCCAGTACTTC. Translation: CSVQRLNFGTSGTGGIETQYF. The genes are TRBV29-1 and TRBJ2-5, with 13 bases aligning to TRBD2. The CDR3 is 21 residues long. From germline, CDR1 is SQVTM and CDR2 ANQGSEA.

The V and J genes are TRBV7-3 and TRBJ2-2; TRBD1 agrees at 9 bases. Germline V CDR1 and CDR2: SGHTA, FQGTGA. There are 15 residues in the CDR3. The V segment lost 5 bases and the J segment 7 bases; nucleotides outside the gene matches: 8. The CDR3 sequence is CASSPDRGGIGELFF. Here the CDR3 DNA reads TGTGCCAGCAGCCCGGACAGGGGAGGCATCGGGGAGCTGTTTTTT.

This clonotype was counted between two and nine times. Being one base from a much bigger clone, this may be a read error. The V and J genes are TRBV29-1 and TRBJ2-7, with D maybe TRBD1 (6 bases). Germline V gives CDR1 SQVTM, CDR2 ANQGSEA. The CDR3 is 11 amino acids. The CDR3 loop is CNVKRTGEQYF. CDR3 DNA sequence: TGCAACGTTAAGCGTACAGGGGAGCAGTACTTC.

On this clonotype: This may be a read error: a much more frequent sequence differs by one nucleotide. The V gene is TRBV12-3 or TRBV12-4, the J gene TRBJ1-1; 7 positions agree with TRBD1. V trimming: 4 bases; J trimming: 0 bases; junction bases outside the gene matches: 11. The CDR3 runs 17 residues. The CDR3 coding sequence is TGTGCCAGCAGTTCATTTACGATGACAGGGATGAACACTGAAGCTTTCTTT. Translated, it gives CASSSFTMTGMNTEAFF.

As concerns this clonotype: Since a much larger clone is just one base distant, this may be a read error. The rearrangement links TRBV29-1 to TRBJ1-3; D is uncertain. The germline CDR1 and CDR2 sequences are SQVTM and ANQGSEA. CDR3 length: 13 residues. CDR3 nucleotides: TGCAGAGTTGAAGTAAGCTCTGGAAACACCATATATTTT. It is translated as CRVEVSSGNTIYF. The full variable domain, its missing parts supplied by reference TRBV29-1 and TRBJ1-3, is SAVISQKPSRDICQRGTSLTIQCQVDSQVTMMFWYRQQPGQSLTLIATANQGSEATYESGFVIDKFPISRPNLTFSTLTVSNMSPEDSSIYLCRVEVSSGNTIYFGEGSWLTVV.

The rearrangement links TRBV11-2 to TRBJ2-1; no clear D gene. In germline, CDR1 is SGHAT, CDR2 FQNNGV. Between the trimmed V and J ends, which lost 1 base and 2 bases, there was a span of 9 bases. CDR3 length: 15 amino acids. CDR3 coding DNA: TGTGCCAGCAGCTTAGGTAGGAGCCCCTACAATGAGCAGTTCTTC. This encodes CASSLGRSPYNEQFF.

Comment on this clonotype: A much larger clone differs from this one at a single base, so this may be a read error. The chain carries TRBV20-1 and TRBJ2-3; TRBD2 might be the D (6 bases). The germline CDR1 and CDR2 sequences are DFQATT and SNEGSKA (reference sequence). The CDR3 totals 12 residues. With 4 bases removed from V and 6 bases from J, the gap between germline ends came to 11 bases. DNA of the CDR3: TGCAGTGCTATCCAACTAGCTGATACGCAGTATTTT. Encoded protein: CSAIQLADTQYF.